This TCR beta chain comes out of a study of cytomegalovirus exposure and HLA in healthy donors. Some clones are missing from TCRdb's copy, which holds only in-frame ones; the method was immunoSEQ multiplex PCR. Of about 140,000 clones in the sample, 80% to 90% are singletons; the top ten hold 3.5% to 5.5%. Germline CDR1 MNHEY, CDR2 SVGAGI. The CDR3 totals 14 residues. V trimming: 6 bases; J trimming: 2 bases; junction bases outside the gene matches: 7. The V gene is TRBV6-5, the J gene TRBJ2-7; 7 bases line up with TRBD1. This TCR derives from a man aged 18 to 30 in good health and CMV-seropositive. Source material: PBMCs. The CDR3 is CASSTGDGPYEQYF. DNA for the CDR3: TGTGCCAGCAGCACAGGGGATGGACCCTACGAGCAGTACTTC.